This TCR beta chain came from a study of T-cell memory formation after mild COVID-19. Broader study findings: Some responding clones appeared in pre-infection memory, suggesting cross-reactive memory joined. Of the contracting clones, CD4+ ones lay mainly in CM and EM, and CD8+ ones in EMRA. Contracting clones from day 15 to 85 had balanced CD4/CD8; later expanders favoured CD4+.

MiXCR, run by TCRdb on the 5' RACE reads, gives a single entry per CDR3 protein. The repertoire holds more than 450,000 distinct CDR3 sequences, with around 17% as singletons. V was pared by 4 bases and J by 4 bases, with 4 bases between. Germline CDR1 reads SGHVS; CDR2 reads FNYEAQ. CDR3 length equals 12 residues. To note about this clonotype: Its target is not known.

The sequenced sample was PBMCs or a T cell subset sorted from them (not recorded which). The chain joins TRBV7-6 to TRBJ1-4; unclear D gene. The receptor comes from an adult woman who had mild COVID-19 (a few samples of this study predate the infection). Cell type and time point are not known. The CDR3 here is CASSSLNEKLFF. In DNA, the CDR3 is TGTGCCAGCAGCTCGCTTAATGAAAAACTGTTTTTT.